The sequence of this TCR beta chain was determined in a study of OX40 agonist ivuxolimab in advanced cancers. Method: immunoSEQ multiplex PCR; TCRdb's copy keeps in-frame clones and lacks some. Altogether 45,000 or so clones are present, about nine tenths being singletons, with the ten largest covering roughly 1.1%. There are 15 residues in the CDR3. Germline trimming cut 8 bases from V and 3 bases from J; bases unmatched to any gene: 12. Germline V lookup: CDR1 MNHEY, CDR2 SVGAGI. The chain couples TRBV6-5 to TRBJ1-1; 7 nucleotides line up with TRBD1. The source material was CD4+ or CD8+ T cells sorted from blood, sampled in a trial of the OX40 agonist ivuxolimab. The source of this sequence is an adult with an advanced solid tumor such as melanoma, head and neck, liver or kidney cancer. The CDR3, as DNA: TGTGCCAGCTCGGGCAGGGGGGCCGGTGACACTGAAGCTTTCTTT. Its protein product is CASSGRGAGDTEAFF.